The 18 T cell receptor beta chains listed next were all sequenced from one sample in a study of T cell responses to AZD1222 COVID-19 vaccine. TCRdb's copy holds only in-frame clones and misses some; the assay was immunoSEQ multiplex PCR. The sample yields roughly 180,000 clones, approximately 90% seen once. The sample in question was peripheral blood, obtained 28 days after the second AZD1222 dose. Source of these receptors: an adult who received the AZD1222 COVID-19 vaccine.

The CDR3 coding sequence is TGTGCCATCAGTGAGGGTGTGGGGCGGACTGAAGCTTTCTTT. This codes for CAISEGVGRTEAFF. This chain links TRBV10-3 with TRBJ1-1; weak D call: TRBD1 (5 bases). Germline V gene sequence: CDR1 ENHRY, CDR2 SYGVKD. V lost 2 bases to trimming and J lost 5 bases, with 12 bases between them. This CDR3 contains 14 residues.

The chain carries TRBV19 and TRBJ1-3; D perhaps matches TRBD1 (5 bases). The CDR3 is 13 amino acids. V was shortened by 3 bases and J by 8 bases, with 11 bases between the two germline ends. Per germline, CDR1 LNHDA and CDR2 SQIVND (reference sequence). CDR3 in DNA: TGTGCCAGTAGTATCGGGGCTAGGGACACCATATATTTT. Translation: CASSIGARDTIYF.

The chain recombines TRBV28 with TRBJ1-1, with D unclear. The CDR3 is made up of 14 amino acids. Germline V gene sequence: CDR1 MDHEN, CDR2 SYDVKM. The V gene lost 3 bases and the J gene lost 1 base, with 9 bases spanning the gap. CDR3 in DNA: TGTGCCAGCAGTTTCGGGCTAGGGAACACTGAAGCTTTCTTT. This codes for CASSFGLGNTEAFF.

The J gene is TRBJ2-7, the V gene TRBV28; D not certain. V dropped 2 bases and J dropped 2 bases, with 10 bases sitting between them. This CDR3 region has 14 residues. Germline V gene data show CDR1 as MDHEN and CDR2 as SYDVKM. The CDR3 spells CASSLTEFTYEQYF. In DNA, the CDR3 is TGTGCCAGCAGTTTAACCGAGTTTACCTACGAGCAGTACTTC.

The chain employs TRBV10-3 and TRBJ1-1; D gene unclear. CDR1 is ENHRY and CDR2 is SYGVKD in the germline V gene. V dropped 0 bases and J dropped 4 bases, with 12 bases sitting between them. The CDR3 contains 15 residues. Here the CDR3 reads CAISESAGRITEAFF. CDR3 nucleotides: TGTGCCATCAGTGAGTCGGCCGGGAGAATCACTGAAGCTTTCTTT.

The chain recombines TRBV7-3 with TRBJ2-3; the D gene is possibly TRBD2 (6 bases). CDR1 and CDR2 from the germline V gene are SGHTA and FQGTGA. This CDR3 is built from 13 residues. V was cut by 5 bases and J by 4 bases, with 10 bases left in between. CDR3 residues: CASSPGLPDTQYF. CDR3 nucleotides: TGTGCCAGCAGCCCGGGACTTCCAGATACGCAGTATTTT. Full variable domain (outside the CDR3, taken from reference TRBV7-3 and TRBJ2-3): GAGVSQTPSNKVTEKGKYVELRCDPISGHTALYWYRQSLGQGPEFLIYFQGTGAADDSGLPNDRFFAVRPEGSVSTLKIQRTERGDSAVYLCASSPGLPDTQYFGPGTRLTVL.

This rearrangement joins TRBV4-3 to TRBJ1-4; unclear D gene. This CDR3 is 16 amino acids long. The V end was cut by 0 bases, the J end by 8 bases, with 16 bases between. CDR1 is LGHNA and CDR2 is YSLEER in the germline V gene. CDR3 DNA: TGCGCCAGCAGCCAAGAAAGTGACCTGAGTTGGGAAAAACTGTTTTTT. Encoded protein: CASSQESDLSWEKLFF.

As DNA, the CDR3 is TGCGCCAGCAGCCAAAACAGGGGGAATCTATATGGCTACACCTTC. Its translation is CASSQNRGNLYGYTF. This sequence joins TRBV4-1 and TRBJ1-2; 8 bases match TRBD1. In germline, CDR1 is MGHRA, CDR2 YSYEKL. The CDR3 is 15 residues long. J was trimmed by 5 bases and V by 2 bases; bases with no gene match: 7.

This chain connects TRBV30 to TRBJ1-3; the D is unclear. Trimming cost V 2 bases and J 2 bases, with 7 bases left between them. The CDR3 sequence is 13 residues long. The germline gives CDR1 GTSNPN, CDR2 SVGIG (reference sequence). CDR3 sequence (DNA): TGTGCCTGGAGTACGGTGGCTGGAAACACCATATATTTT. Translating gives CAWSTVAGNTIYF.

This chain links TRBV24-1 with TRBJ1-3; TRBD1 is a possible D gene (6 bases). The CDR3 runs 15 residues. Trimming cost V 3 bases and J 2 bases, with 10 bases left between them. Germline assignment: CDR1 KGHDR and CDR2 SFDVKD. The CDR3 sequence is CATSDEGGTGNTIYF. The CDR3 DNA sequence: TGTGCCACCAGTGATGAAGGGGGGACTGGAAACACCATATATTTT.

The chain carries TRBV6-2 or TRBV6-3 and TRBJ2-3, with 11 bases matching TRBD2. The germline CDR1 and CDR2 sequences are MNHEY and SVGEGT. The CDR3 length is 16 residues. The J segment lost 2 bases and the V segment lost 3 bases, leaving 4 bases of the junction unmatched. The CDR3 DNA reads as TGTGCCAGCAGTTATAGACTAGCGGGAAACACAGATACGCAGTATTTT. Translation: CASSYRLAGNTDTQYF.

This chain joins TRBV7-2 and TRBJ2-7, with a tentative D call TRBD1 (6 bases). The CDR3 covers 14 residues. From germline, CDR1 is SGHTA and CDR2 FQGNSA. Trimming stripped 1 base from V and 2 bases from J, with 9 bases between. The CDR3 protein is CASSLEQGAYEQYF. The CDR3 nucleotides are TGTGCCAGCAGCTTAGAACAGGGAGCCTACGAGCAGTACTTC.

The rearrangement joins TRBV19 to TRBJ1-6; D possibly corresponds to TRBD1 (5 bases). This CDR3 contains 15 residues. Germline V gene data show CDR1 as LNHDA and CDR2 as SQIVND (reference sequence). V was pared by 5 bases and J by 3 bases, with 11 bases between. CDR3 amino acids: CASSLQAIYNSPLHF. The CDR3 DNA follows: TGTGCCAGTAGTCTACAGGCGATCTATAATTCACCCCTCCACTTT.

The chain links TRBV9 to TRBJ1-3; no reliable D call. Germline V gene data show CDR1 as SGDLS and CDR2 as YYNGEE. This CDR3 has 14 amino acids. Trimming removed 4 bases from V and 4 bases from J, with 12 bases in between. The CDR3 coding sequence is TGTGCCAGCAGCTTCGGGATATTCGGAAACACCATATATTTT. As protein: CASSFGIFGNTIYF.

This clone was found once. The chain joins TRBV14 to TRBJ2-7; TRBD2 aligns across 9 bases. This CDR3 contains 15 residues. CDR1 is SGHDN, CDR2 FVKESK, per germline. Trimming took 3 bases from V and 2 from J; bases not matched to a gene: 5. Here the CDR3 DNA reads TGTGCCAGCAGCCACTTACTAGCGGGTCCCTACGAGCAGTACTTC. This translates into CASSHLLAGPYEQYF.

The V call is TRBV7-2, the J call TRBJ2-3, with D maybe TRBD2 (5 bases). Per germline, CDR1 SGHTA and CDR2 FQGNSA. With 2 bases removed from V and 5 bases from J, the gap between germline ends came to 5 bases. This CDR3 region has 12 residues. The CDR3 spells CASSLSGDTQYF. In DNA form, the CDR3 reads TGTGCCAGCAGCTTAAGCGGAGATACGCAGTATTTT.

This rearrangement joins TRBV27 to TRBJ1-2; D possibly corresponds to TRBD1 (5 bases). Germline loops: CDR1 MNHEY, CDR2 SMNVEV (reference sequence). V gave up 4 bases and J gave up 3 bases, with 9 bases separating them. The CDR3 totals 13 residues. In nucleotides, the CDR3 is TGTGCCAGCAGTTGGGGCAGGGACTATGGCTACACCTTC. Encoded protein: CASSWGRDYGYTF.

The chain uses TRBV18 and TRBJ1-6; possibly TRBD1 for D (5 bases). The germline V and J ends were trimmed by 3 bases and 4 bases, with 22 bases remaining between them. The CDR3 extends over 19 amino acids. Germline V gene data show CDR1 as KGHSH and CDR2 as LQKENI. The CDR3 DNA follows: TGTGCCAGCTCACCGGGGGTATCCGAATCCTTATCGTATAATTCACCCCTCCACTTT. Translation gives CASSPGVSESLSYNSPLHF. Filled out from reference TRBV18 and TRBJ1-6, the complete variable domain reads NAGVMQNPRHLVRRRGQEARLRCSPMKGHSHVYWYRQLPEEGLKFMVYLQKENIIDESGMPKERFSAEFPKEGPSILRIQQVVRGDSAAYFCASSPGVSESLSYNSPLHFGNGTRLTVT.